Described below is a single T cell receptor (beta chain) sequence and its context. V was shortened by 6 bases and J by 3 bases, with 9 bases between the two germline ends. The V gene's germline CDR1 is SGHTA and CDR2 FQGNSA. This CDR3 comprises 13 residues. TCRdb re-called the RT-PCR reads with MiXCR, one entry per CDR3 protein. This sample has about 680,000 distinct CDR3 sequences, with approximately 15% found just once. This chain uses TRBV7-2 with TRBJ2-1; D remains unclear. This receptor was obtained from a female donor in good health, serving as a healthy control. Sequenced: memory CD4+ T cells from blood. Written as DNA, the CDR3 is TGTGCCAGCAGGGGCGGTCTCTACAATGAGCAGTTCTTC. Protein sequence: CASRGGLYNEQFF.